This T cell receptor beta chain originates from a study of CD8+CD57+ T cells in acquired aplastic anemia. Background on the study: On average, sorted CD4+ and CD8+ cells gave around 3 ug of DNA. Findings and limits, study-wide: No significant patient-versus-control difference appeared in CD8+ Simpson's diversity. Overlapping CD8+ CDR3 repertoires of patients and controls contained some 27 shared sequences.

The CDR3 is made up of 13 amino acids. V was clipped by 8 bases and J by 4 bases, with 14 bases between them. Germline CDR1 reads MGHDK; CDR2 reads SYGVNS. CD8+CD57+ cell expansion, shown by flow cytometry, had occurred in the patients selected for sequencing. Patients had not yet gotten any therapy when their blood was taken for sampling. Genomic DNA templated the TCR beta VDJ and CDR3 profiling. Using its own MiXCR run on the reads, TCRdb lists one record per CDR3 protein. The table includes some 160,000 distinct CDR3 sequences, roughly 50% detected once. As concerns this clonotype: The antigen is undetermined.

This chain links TRBV25-1 with TRBJ1-1; possible D gene TRBD1, 6 bases. The receptor's source is a human donor with aplastic anemia. The sample taken for sequencing was sorted CD4+, CD8+, or CD8+CD57+ T cells (not recorded which) from PBMCs. CDR3 sequence (DNA): TGTGCCAGCGGACACACAGGGATCACTGAAGCTTTCTTT. Protein: CASGHTGITEAFF.